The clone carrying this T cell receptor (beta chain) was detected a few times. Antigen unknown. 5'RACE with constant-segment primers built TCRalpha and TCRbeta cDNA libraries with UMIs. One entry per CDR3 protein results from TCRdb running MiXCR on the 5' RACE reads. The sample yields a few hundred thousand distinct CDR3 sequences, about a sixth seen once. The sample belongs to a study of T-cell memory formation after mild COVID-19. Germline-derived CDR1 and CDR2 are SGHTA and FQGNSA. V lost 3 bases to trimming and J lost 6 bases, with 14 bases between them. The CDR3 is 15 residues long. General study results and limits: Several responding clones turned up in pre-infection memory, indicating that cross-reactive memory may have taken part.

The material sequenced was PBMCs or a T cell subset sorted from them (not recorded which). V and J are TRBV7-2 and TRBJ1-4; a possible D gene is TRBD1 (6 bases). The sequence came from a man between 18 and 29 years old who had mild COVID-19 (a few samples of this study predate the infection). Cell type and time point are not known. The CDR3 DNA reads TGTGCCAGCAGCTTGGTTGGGGGCGCCGATGAAAAACTGTTTTTT. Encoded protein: CASSLVGGADEKLFF.